This T cell receptor beta chain was recorded in a study of blood T cell repertoires in COVID-19 (dated by TCRdb to the early 2020s). Looking at the study overall: Samples from collaborators originated in the United States, Italy and Spain and spanned both the acute and convalescent phases of COVID-19. The material from the prospective study consisted of cDNA or gDNA derived from T cells, B-cell-depleted T cells, or PBMCs. Subjects who had been exposed to COVID-19, were actively infected with it, or had recovered from it provided the deeply sampled blood TCRbeta repertoires that made up the dataset. A freely available public database, intended as a resource for researchers studying the immune response to SARS-CoV-2, is where the repertoires were released. Samples came from the ongoing ImmuneRACE study (first 160 participants) plus 1,254 subjects from 6 global collaborators. A de-identified subject ID, COVID-19 status, age in years and sex were almost always included in the sample metadata. HLA class I and class II types, where available, came from metadata supplied by the sample provider rather than from assay-based typing. Results and caveats for the whole study, not just this receptor: The amount of clinical and demographic metadata varied by source and participant and was provided uncurated.

Participants in the prospective study were aged about 18 to 89 years, lived in 20 to 25 United States geographic areas, and enrolled through a virtual design. Cohort assignment in the prospective study relied on participant-reported clinical history from a screening survey and a study questionnaire. Recovered participants in ImmuneRACE Cohort 3 were defined by two consecutive negative NP/OP PCR tests, clearance by a healthcare professional, or resolution of symptoms. Each participant in the prospective study had whole blood, serum and a nasopharyngeal or oropharyngeal swab collected by mobile phlebotomists. Additional blood draws and questionnaires over a 2-month period could optionally be provided by prospective study participants. Before DNA extraction, blood samples from the prospective study were shipped at room temperature or frozen. Based on the germline V gene, the CDR1 and CDR2 sequences are MNHEY and SVGAGI. Trimming takes 4 bases from V and 6 bases from J, and the germline ends sit 11 bases apart. The cysteine opens and the phenylalanine closes a CDR3 of 13 amino acids. The sequence is cut down to CDR3 DNA, 39 bases in frame from base 1.

TCRbeta CDR3 regions were amplified from genomic DNA by means of the immunoSEQ Assay, a bias-controlled multiplex PCR. As for how the authors treated the data: The number of nucleated cells in each sample was estimated by amplification of reference gene primers within the assay. To quantify the absolute abundance of each unique TCRbeta CDR3 rearrangement, sequence reads were collapsed and filtered. Productive Simpson clonality was computed per sample as the square root of Simpson's diversity index over productive rearrangements. TCRdb provides this immuneACCESS table in a form limited to in-frame rearrangements. Some clones are lacking; in checked studies, under half of them reflect an unresolved V gene, and why the rest are absent is not known. V and J calls and clone size are given by that table; D and trimming were obtained from the DNA. The sample includes nearly 250,000 clones, with roughly 88% observed a single time. The ten biggest clones cover more than 2% of the sample.

Turning to this clone: The antigen this receptor binds is unknown. No per-base quality is available; no much larger clone lies one base away.

Material for sequencing was PBMCs or T cells enriched from blood (not recorded which). Here the chain combines TRBV6-5 and TRBJ2-3, with TRBD1 as a weak D call on 5 bases. The receptor comes from a woman aged 45-60 years who had recovered from COVID-19. The DNA sequence is TGTGCCAGCAGTTCCCACAGGAGCGATACGCAGTATTTT. It specifies CASSSHRSDTQYF.